This T cell receptor (beta chain) was obtained from a study of T cell repertoires in cytomegalovirus infection. General study results and limits: The ex vivo response was dominated by HLA-C-restricted CMV-specific TCR beta clonotypes.

About this clonotype itself: The antigen is unknown.

Using its own MiXCR run on the reads, TCRdb lists one record per CDR3 protein. The sample gives around 310,000 distinct CDR3 sequences, 25% to 35% of which show up once; 20% is in the top ten. The specimen was cultured PBMCs, collected from culture after CMV antigen stimulation. The sequence came from a human donor in good health (CMV status not recorded). Some clones in this sample may be carry-over from other donors' samples.

The CDR3 DNA reads TGTGCCAGCAGTTCCAATAGCGGGGGGGCTCGAGAGCAGTACTTC. It codes for CASSSNSGGAREQYF. The V call is TRBV12-3 or TRBV12-4, the J call TRBJ2-7; 11 bases map to TRBD2. The CDR3 runs to 15 residues. V was clipped by 4 bases and J by 7 bases; unmatched bases: 9.